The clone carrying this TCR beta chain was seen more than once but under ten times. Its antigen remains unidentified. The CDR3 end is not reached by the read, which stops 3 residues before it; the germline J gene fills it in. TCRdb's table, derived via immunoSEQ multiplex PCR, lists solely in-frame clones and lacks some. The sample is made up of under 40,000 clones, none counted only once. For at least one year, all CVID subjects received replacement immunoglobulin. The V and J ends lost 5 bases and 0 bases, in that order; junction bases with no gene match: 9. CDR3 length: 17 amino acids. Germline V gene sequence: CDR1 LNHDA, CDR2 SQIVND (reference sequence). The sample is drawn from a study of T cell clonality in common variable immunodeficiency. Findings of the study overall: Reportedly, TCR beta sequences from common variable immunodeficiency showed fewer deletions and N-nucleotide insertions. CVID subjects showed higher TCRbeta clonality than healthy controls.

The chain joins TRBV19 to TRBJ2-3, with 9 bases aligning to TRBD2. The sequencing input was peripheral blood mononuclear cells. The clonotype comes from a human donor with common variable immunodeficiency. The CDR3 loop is CASSFGLARPSTDTQYF. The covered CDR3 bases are TGTGCCAGTAGTTTCGGACTAGCGAGGCCTAGCACAGATACG.